This T cell receptor beta chain was retrieved from a study of OX40 agonist ivuxolimab in advanced cancers. The wider study: Dose-escalation patients had hepatocellular carcinoma, melanoma, renal cell or head and neck cancer. Partial response was recorded in three patients: one hepatocellular carcinoma and two cutaneous melanoma cases.

Broader study findings: No determination was made of the antigen specificity of the expanded peripheral T cells. CD4+ and CD8+ T cells in blood underwent clonal expansion by week 6 at 0.1 to 3.0 mg/kg.

The V gene's germline CDR1 is SNHLY and CDR2 FYNNEI. This CDR3 comprises 14 residues. Losses at the gene ends were 8 bases for V and 1 base for J; bases not matched to a gene: 4. This clone was found a few times. Its antigen remains unidentified. Assay: immunoSEQ multiplex PCR; the TCRdb copy retains only in-frame clones and omits some. The sample lists some 50,000 clones, approximately 80% seen once, with 0.69% in the top ten. This material consisted of CD4+ or CD8+ T cells sorted from blood, taken in a trial of the OX40 agonist ivuxolimab. This chain uses TRBV2 with TRBJ2-2; TRBD2 aligns across 7 bases. This receptor was obtained from an adult with an advanced solid tumor such as melanoma, head and neck, liver or kidney cancer. Here the CDR3 DNA reads TGTGCCAGCCGGCTAGCGGTGAACACCGGGGAGCTGTTTTTT. It yields the protein CASRLAVNTGELFF.